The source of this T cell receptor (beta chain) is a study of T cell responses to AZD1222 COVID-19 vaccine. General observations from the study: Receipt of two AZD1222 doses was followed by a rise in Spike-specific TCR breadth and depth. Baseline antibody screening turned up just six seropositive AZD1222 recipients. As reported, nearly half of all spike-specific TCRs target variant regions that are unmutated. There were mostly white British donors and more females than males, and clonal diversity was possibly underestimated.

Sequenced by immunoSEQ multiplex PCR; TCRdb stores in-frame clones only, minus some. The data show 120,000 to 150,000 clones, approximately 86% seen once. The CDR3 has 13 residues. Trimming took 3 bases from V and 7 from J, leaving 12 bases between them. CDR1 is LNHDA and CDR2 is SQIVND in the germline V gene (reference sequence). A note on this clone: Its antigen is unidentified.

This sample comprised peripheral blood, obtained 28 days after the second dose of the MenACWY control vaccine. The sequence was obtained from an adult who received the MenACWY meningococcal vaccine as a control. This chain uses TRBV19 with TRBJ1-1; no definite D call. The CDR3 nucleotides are TGTGCCAGTAGTATCGGTAGGGCGGTTGAAGCTTTCTTT. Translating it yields CASSIGRAVEAFF.